One and the same sample provided the 21 T cell receptor beta chains below, sequenced in a study of blood T cell repertoires in COVID-19. Using immunoSEQ multiplex PCR, the repertoire was profiled, and TCRdb retains in-frame clones only, with some absent. This table holds 150,000 or so clones, about four fifths found once. The sequenced sample consisted of peripheral blood. The receptors originated from a woman aged 55-69 years with acute or convalescent COVID-19.

The chain uses TRBV7-3 and TRBJ1-6; D may be TRBD1 (6 bases). CDR1 SGHTA and CDR2 FQGTGA come from the germline V gene. V was cut by 5 bases and J by 7 bases, with 15 bases left in between. There are 15 residues in the CDR3. CDR3 loop: CASSLQGTWNSPLHF. CDR3 bases: TGTGCCAGCAGCCTCCAGGGGACGTGGAATTCACCCCTCCACTTT.

The chain joins TRBV5-4 to TRBJ2-3; 10 bases align to TRBD2. Germline lookup yields CDR1 SGHNT and CDR2 YYREEE (reference sequence). Unmatched junction bases numbered 2, after V lost 3 bases and J lost 1 base. The CDR3 runs to 15 residues. CDR3 nucleotides: TGTGCCAGCAGCTGGCTAGCGGGGGGCACAGATACGCAGTATTTT. Protein product: CASSWLAGGTDTQYF.

The V gene is TRBV5-8, the J gene TRBJ1-4; unclear D gene. The germline V and J ends were trimmed by 0 bases and 10 bases, with 7 bases remaining between them. There are 12 residues in the CDR3. CDR1 and CDR2 from the germline V gene are SGHTS and YDEGEE. CDR3 region: CASSLDSRKLFF. The CDR3 coding sequence is TGTGCCAGCAGCTTGGACAGCCGAAAACTGTTTTTT. Filled out from reference TRBV5-8 and TRBJ1-4, the complete variable domain reads EAGVTQSPTHLIKTRGQQATLRCSPISGHTSVYWYQQALGLGLQFLLWYDEGEERNRGNFPPRFSGRQFPNYSSELNVNALELEDSALYLCASSLDSRKLFFGSGTQLSVL.

In its sample, this clone was seen a few times. The CDR3 loop reads CASSGTQVGNQPQHF. The CDR3 coding sequence is TGTGCCAGCAGTGGAACCCAGGTAGGCAATCAGCCCCAGCATTTT. The gene calls are TRBV2 and TRBJ1-5; no firm D call. Germline V lookup: CDR1 SNHLY, CDR2 FYNNEI. Trimming took off 4 bases at V and 2 bases at J, with 12 bases between the two ends. This CDR3 has 15 amino acids.

The chain is built from TRBV29-1 and TRBJ2-3, with 8 positions matching TRBD2. Per the germline V gene, CDR1 is SQVTM and CDR2 is ANQGSEA. CDR3 length equals 14 residues. V lost 7 bases to trimming and J lost 1 base; unmatched junction nucleotides: 7. The CDR3 bases are TGCAGCGCCGGGCGGGGGGCTGGCACAGATACGCAGTATTTT. This gives the protein CSAGRGAGTDTQYF.

The chain combines TRBV5-4 with TRBJ2-1; TRBD2 agrees at 11 bases. Germline V gene data show CDR1 as SGHNT and CDR2 as YYREEE (reference sequence). The CDR3 is made up of 16 amino acids. J was trimmed by 9 bases and V by 0 bases; bases with no gene match: 8. This chain's CDR3 is CASSLGLAGGWSEQFF. In DNA form, the CDR3 reads TGTGCCAGCAGCTTGGGGCTAGCGGGGGGATGGAGTGAGCAGTTCTTC.

V and J are TRBV24-1 and TRBJ1-6; perhaps TRBD1 as D (6 bases). V lost 9 bases and J 0 bases, leaving 11 bases between the germline ends. This CDR3 spans 15 amino acids. CDR1 is KGHDR, CDR2 SFDVKD, per germline. The CDR3 is CATGQFSSYNSPLHF. The CDR3 DNA reads as TGTGCCACCGGACAGTTTAGCTCCTATAATTCACCCCTCCACTTT.

V and J are TRBV7-9 and TRBJ1-2; TRBD1 aligns across 7 bases. CDR1 and CDR2 (germline): SEHNR, FQNEAQ (reference sequence). V trimming: 3 bases; J trimming: 4 bases; junction bases outside the gene matches: 8. The CDR3 consists of 15 residues. The DNA of the CDR3 is TGTGCCAGCAGCTTGAAGAGGACAGGATCCTATGGCTACACCTTC. Its protein is CASSLKRTGSYGYTF.

This rearrangement joins TRBV29-1 to TRBJ2-2; no definite D call. The V gene's germline CDR1 is SQVTM and CDR2 ANQGSEA. The CDR3 sequence is 12 residues long. The V end was cut by 4 bases, the J end by 8 bases, with 11 bases between. In nucleotides, the CDR3 is TGCAGCGTTGTCCCGAATGCGGGGGAGCTGTTTTTT. Translating gives CSVVPNAGELFF.

This sequence joins TRBV5-1 and TRBJ2-1; D not resolved. This CDR3 has 13 residues. Looked up from germline, CDR1 is SGHRS and CDR2 is YFSETQ. Trimming removed 1 base from V and 5 bases from J, with 7 bases in between. The CDR3 protein is CASSLSTNNEQFF. The CDR3 nucleotides read TGCGCCAGCAGCTTGTCCACAAACAATGAGCAGTTCTTC.

The CDR3 DNA is TGTGCCAGCAGCCGCGGACAGGGGGCTGGTGCTTTCTTT. Its protein product is CASSRGQGAGAFF. The gene calls are TRBV7-9 and TRBJ1-1; 11 positions agree with TRBD1. V was clipped by 5 bases and J by 11 bases; unmatched bases: 7. This CDR3 is built from 13 residues. Germline V gives CDR1 SEHNR, CDR2 FQNEAQ (reference sequence).

The CDR3 reads CASSMRGYNEQFF. The CDR3 bases are TGTGCCAGTAGTATGCGGGGCTACAATGAGCAGTTCTTC. The chain joins TRBV19 to TRBJ2-1; maybe TRBD2 (6 bases). Trimming removed 3 bases from V and 3 bases from J, with 6 bases in between. CDR1 is LNHDA, CDR2 SQIVND, per germline (reference sequence). The CDR3 has 13 residues.

This clone was seen only a few times. The CDR3 DNA reads as TGTGCCAGCAGCTTAGTCGCTGGCAGGGCGAACACTGAAGCTTTCTTT. Translated: CASSLVAGRANTEAFF. This chain uses TRBV7-8 with TRBJ1-1, with a tentative D call TRBD1 (5 bases). CDR3 length: 16 amino acids. V shed 1 base and J shed 1 base, with 13 bases lying between them. Germline V gene lookup returns CDR1 SGHVS and CDR2 FQNEAQ.

The V gene is TRBV3-1 (or the pseudogene TRBV3-2), the J gene TRBJ2-1; possibly TRBD2 for D (5 bases). Trimming cost V 4 bases and J 0 bases, with 10 bases left between them. Germline V gene data show CDR1 as LGHDT and CDR2 as YNNKEL (reference sequence). The CDR3 sequence is 15 residues long. The CDR3, as DNA: TGTGCCAGCAGCCCGAGTGCGGGCTCCTACAATGAGCAGTTCTTC. Protein product: CASSPSAGSYNEQFF.

V gene TRBV7-3 combines with J gene TRBJ1-1; D is unclear. Germline V gene data show CDR1 as SGHTA and CDR2 as FQGTGA. CDR3 length: 15 residues. Trimming took 2 bases from V and 0 from J, leaving 10 bases between them. The CDR3 nucleotides read TGTGCCAGCAGCTTAGCGATTCTTATGAACACTGAAGCTTTCTTT. Amino acid sequence: CASSLAILMNTEAFF.

The chain couples TRBV11-3 to TRBJ2-1; TRBD1 aligns across 7 bases. The trim removed 5 bases at V and 7 bases at J, leaving 8 bases unmatched. The length of the CDR3 is 14 residues. Germline V gene sequence: CDR1 SGHNT, CDR2 YENEEA. In DNA form, the CDR3 reads TGTGCCAGCAGCCCTAGGACAGGACTTAATGAGCAGTTCTTC. It yields the protein CASSPRTGLNEQFF.

This clone came up a few times. The chain is built from TRBV2 and TRBJ1-1, with D perhaps TRBD1 (5 bases). The ends were cut back, 2 bases at V and 4 bases at J, with 11 bases in the middle. The CDR3 runs to 14 residues. Germline CDR1 and CDR2: SNHLY and FYNNEI. The CDR3 nucleotides read TGTGCCAGCAGTGAAACCAGGGCGAGCACTGAAGCTTTCTTT. Protein: CASSETRASTEAFF.

This chain uses TRBV28 with TRBJ1-2; 8 bases agree with TRBD1. V lost 6 bases and J lost 4; bases outside the gene matches: 7. The CDR3 totals 14 residues. Per germline, CDR1 MDHEN and CDR2 SYDVKM. CDR3: CASSGQGRGYGYTF. CDR3 in DNA: TGTGCCAGCAGCGGACAGGGAAGAGGCTATGGCTACACCTTC.

The V and J genes are TRBV4-2 and TRBJ2-1; 9 nucleotides match TRBD2. The CDR3 totals 15 residues. V lost 0 bases and J lost 9; bases outside the gene matches: 6. Germline V gene sequence: CDR1 LGHNA, CDR2 YNFKEQ. The CDR3 DNA is TGTGCCAGCAGCCAAGAGCGGGGGGGCCGCGGTGAGCAGTTCTTC. Its translation: CASSQERGGRGEQFF.

This clone was counted between two and nine times. The J gene is TRBJ1-1, the V gene TRBV6-6; 9 nucleotides align to TRBD1. From germline, CDR1 is MNHNY and CDR2 SVGAGI (reference sequence). V trimming: 5 bases; J trimming: 11 bases; junction bases outside the gene matches: 3. The CDR3 has 11 amino acids. CDR3 DNA sequence: TGTGCCAGCAGTCGGGACAGGGAGGCTTTCTTT. It specifies CASSRDREAFF.

This chain connects TRBV19 to TRBJ1-2; 7 positions agree with TRBD1. V lost 7 bases and J lost 8; bases outside the gene matches: 10. The CDR3 contains 13 residues. Germline lookup yields CDR1 LNHDA and CDR2 SQIVND (reference sequence). The CDR3 is CASTIQGFGGYTF. The CDR3 DNA is TGTGCCAGTACCATACAGGGGTTCGGGGGCTACACCTTC.